One sample yielded the 25 T cell receptor beta chains listed below, sequenced in a study of OX40 agonist ivuxolimab in advanced cancers. Some clones are missing from TCRdb's copy, which holds only in-frame ones; the method was immunoSEQ multiplex PCR. The sample has 95,000 to 100,000 clones, about 80% seen once. This sample comprised CD4+ or CD8+ T cells sorted from blood, obtained in a trial of the OX40 agonist ivuxolimab. The origin of the receptors is an adult with an advanced solid tumor such as melanoma, head and neck, liver or kidney cancer.

The chain employs TRBV27 and TRBJ1-5, with 9 bases lining up with TRBD1. Unmatched junction bases numbered 8, after V lost 2 bases and J lost 6 bases. Germline V gene sequence: CDR1 MNHEY, CDR2 SMNVEV (reference sequence). The CDR3 has 16 residues. This CDR3 reads CASSLGPGQGGQPQHF. In DNA form, the CDR3 reads TGTGCCAGCAGTTTAGGACCGGGACAGGGCGGTCAGCCCCAGCATTTT.

The rearrangement uses TRBV7-3 and TRBJ2-7, with D tentatively TRBD1 (6 bases). This CDR3 has 13 amino acids. Germline assignment: CDR1 SGHTA and CDR2 FQGTGA. Between the trimmed V and J ends, which lost 3 bases and 4 bases, there was a span of 10 bases. Here the CDR3 reads CASSFGGKYEQYF. As DNA, the CDR3 is TGTGCCAGCAGCTTTGGGGGCAAATACGAGCAGTACTTC.

The rearrangement uses TRBV7-2 and TRBJ2-7; 12 positions match TRBD2. Germline-derived CDR1 and CDR2 are SGHTA and FQGNSA. Trimming removed 6 bases from V and 1 base from J; junction bases left unmatched: 7. There are 16 residues in the CDR3. CDR3 nucleotides: TGTGCCAGCAGTTGGACGACTAGCGGGGGTTCCTACGAGCAGTACTTC. It is translated as CASSWTTSGGSYEQYF.

The CDR3 coding sequence is TGTGCCAGCAGTTACTCTCAGAGCTCTGGAAACACCATATATTTT. This codes for CASSYSQSSGNTIYF. The chain employs TRBV6-5 and TRBJ1-3; D call uncertain. Germline V CDR1 and CDR2: MNHEY, SVGAGI. This CDR3 contains 15 residues. Trimming removed 0 bases at V and 0 bases at J, with 6 bases between.

The chain employs TRBV4-3 and TRBJ1-2, with D possibly being TRBD1 (6 bases). CDR1 and CDR2 (germline): LGHNA, YSLEER. With 1 base removed from V and 12 bases from J, the gap between germline ends came to 15 bases. This CDR3 has 13 amino acids. CDR3 region: CASSQGTGTTDTF. DNA of the CDR3: TGCGCCAGCAGCCAAGGCACCGGGACAACAGACACCTTC.

The chain employs TRBV10-3 and TRBJ2-7, with TRBD2 matching 8 bases. The V gene end was trimmed by 5 bases and the J gene end by 3 bases; junction bases not matched to a gene: 6. The CDR3 length is 14 residues. Germline V gene sequence: CDR1 ENHRY, CDR2 SYGVKD. This CDR3 reads CAISYSGLGYEQYF. In DNA form, the CDR3 reads TGTGCCATCAGTTATTCGGGACTAGGCTACGAGCAGTACTTC.

The rearrangement uses TRBV20-1 and TRBJ1-2; no reliable D call. Germline V gene data show CDR1 as DFQATT and CDR2 as SNEGSKA (reference sequence). The CDR3 sequence is 11 residues long. V was clipped by 3 bases and J by 7 bases, with 9 bases between them. The CDR3 DNA reads as TGCAGTGCTAGTATCCAGCGTGGCTACACCTTC. Encoded protein: CSASIQRGYTF.

In its sample, this clone was seen a few times. V gene TRBV11-3 combines with J gene TRBJ2-3; D is undetermined. The CDR3 length is 14 residues. V was trimmed by 1 base and J by 6 bases, leaving 11 bases between them. In germline, CDR1 is SGHNT, CDR2 YENEEA. The CDR3 protein is CASSLGPSQDTQYF. Here the CDR3 DNA reads TGTGCCAGCAGCTTAGGGCCATCACAGGATACGCAGTATTTT.

The rearrangement uses TRBV7-3 and TRBJ2-1; 8 nucleotides match TRBD2. Per germline, CDR1 SGHTA and CDR2 FQGTGA. The CDR3 spans 14 residues. The J segment lost 4 bases and the V segment lost 3 bases, leaving 2 bases of the junction unmatched. In nucleotides, the CDR3 is TGTGCCAGCAGCTTGACTAGCGCTTACAATGAGCAGTTCTTC. As protein: CASSLTSAYNEQFF. Based on the CDR3 plus reference TRBV7-3 and TRBJ2-1, the full variable domain is GAGVSQTPSNKVTEKGKYVELRCDPISGHTALYWYRQSLGQGPEFLIYFQGTGAADDSGLPNDRFFAVRPEGSVSTLKIQRTERGDSAVYLCASSLTSAYNEQFFGPGTRLTVL.

The table lists this clone with a count of one. The chain has TRBV4-3 and TRBJ2-4; D is uncertain. Trimming pared 0 bases from V and 0 bases from J, leaving 3 bases between. Germline V gives CDR1 LGHNA, CDR2 YSLEER. The CDR3 is 14 amino acids. The CDR3 DNA sequence: TGCGCCAGCAGCCAAGAACCAGCCAAAAACATTCAGTACTTC. Its protein is CASSQEPAKNIQYF.

V usage is TRBV7-8 and J usage is TRBJ1-1; D ambiguous. The V end lost 5 bases, the J end lost 0 bases, and 16 bases lay between the germline ends. Germline V gene lookup returns CDR1 SGHVS and CDR2 FQNEAQ. The CDR3 consists of 16 residues. In DNA form, the CDR3 reads TGTGCCAGCAGCGGCCGGGCCTGGGGTATGAACACTGAAGCTTTCTTT. Its translation: CASSGRAWGMNTEAFF.

This chain joins TRBV28 and TRBJ2-7, with D tentatively TRBD2 (6 bases). V was trimmed by 8 bases and J by 4 bases, leaving 12 bases between them. The CDR3 runs 12 residues. Germline assignment: CDR1 MDHEN and CDR2 SYDVKM. In nucleotides, the CDR3 is TGTGCCAGCCGGGACTTACTTTACGAGCAGTACTTC. It translates to CASRDLLYEQYF.

The chain has TRBV5-1 and TRBJ1-5; TRBD1 is a possible D gene (5 bases). The V end lost 0 bases, the J end lost 5 bases, and 12 bases lay between the germline ends. CDR3 length equals 15 residues. The germline gives CDR1 SGHRS, CDR2 YFSETQ. In nucleotides, the CDR3 is TGCGCCAGCAGCTTGGAGGGGTGGGTTGATCAGCCCCAGCATTTT. Its translation: CASSLEGWVDQPQHF.

The chain uses TRBV7-2 and TRBJ2-3, with a tentative D call TRBD1 (5 bases). The CDR3 runs 16 residues. V lost 0 bases and J 0 bases, leaving 10 bases between the germline ends. Per the germline V gene, CDR1 is SGHTA and CDR2 is FQGNSA. The chain's CDR3 is CASSLAVTVSTDTQYF. CDR3 DNA sequence: TGTGCCAGCAGCTTAGCGGTGACAGTAAGCACAGATACGCAGTATTTT.

The gene calls are TRBV18 and TRBJ2-2; D not resolved. The CDR3 has 16 amino acids. V lost 8 bases, J lost 6 bases, and 22 bases lay in between. Germline CDR1 reads KGHSH; CDR2 reads LQKENI. The CDR3 nucleotides read TGTGCCAGCCCATCACCGTTTAAACCCCTAGCCGGGGAGCTGTTTTTT. Its protein product is CASPSPFKPLAGELFF.

The rearrangement joins TRBV28 to TRBJ2-7; 9 bases map to TRBD1. Trimming cost V 3 bases and J 6 bases; bases outside gene matches: 9. Germline loops: CDR1 MDHEN, CDR2 SYDVKM. This CDR3 comprises 15 residues. CDR3 in amino acids: CASSFIGTGIGEQYF. The CDR3 nucleotides read TGTGCCAGCAGTTTTATTGGGACAGGGATCGGCGAGCAGTACTTC.

The chain employs TRBV13 and TRBJ2-1, with D tentatively TRBD2 (5 bases). Trimming took 1 base from V and 1 from J, leaving 8 bases between them. Germline CDR1 reads PRHDT; CDR2 reads FYEKMQ (reference sequence). CDR3 length: 15 residues. The CDR3 spells CASSLAGSSYNEQFF. CDR3 DNA: TGTGCCAGCAGCTTAGCGGGGTCATCCTACAATGAGCAGTTCTTC.

The table lists this clone with a few counts. This chain connects TRBV6-6 to TRBJ2-7, with 7 bases lining up with TRBD2. Per the germline V gene, CDR1 is MNHNY and CDR2 is SVGAGI (reference sequence). V was pared by 6 bases and J by 5 bases, with 10 bases of the junction left unmatched. This CDR3 is built from 14 residues. Here the CDR3 DNA reads TGTGCCAGCAGGGGGCGGGAGCCTGCCCACGAGCAGTACTTC. Translating it yields CASRGREPAHEQYF.

V usage is TRBV6-5 and J usage is TRBJ2-1; 9 nucleotides align to TRBD2. Germline CDR1 reads MNHEY; CDR2 reads SVGAGI. The CDR3 length is 15 residues. V shed 0 bases and J 7 bases; nucleotides not matched to a gene: 4. The CDR3 sequence is CASSYSVLAGNEQFF. The DNA of the CDR3 is TGTGCCAGCAGTTACTCTGTCCTAGCGGGAAATGAGCAGTTCTTC.

This clone was detected only a few times. V and J are TRBV11-2 and TRBJ1-5, with unresolved D. The CDR3 extends over 15 amino acids. V lost 4 bases and J 7 bases, leaving 17 bases between the germline ends. Germline CDR1 and CDR2: SGHAT and FQNNGV. The DNA for the CDR3 is TGTGCCAGCAGCTCAGCGGGCCTCCCGGGGCAGCCCCAGCATTTT. It translates to CASSSAGLPGQPQHF.

The sample holds one count of this clone. The chain joins TRBV4-1 to TRBJ2-7; D tentatively reads TRBD1 or TRBD2 (5 bases each). In germline, CDR1 is MGHRA, CDR2 YSYEKL. V was clipped by 0 bases and J by 2 bases, with 17 bases between them. The CDR3 length is 17 residues. CDR3 nucleotides: TGCGCCAGCAGCCAAGATCTGAGGGGTAACCTTCCCTACGAGCAGTACTTC. Amino acids: CASSQDLRGNLPYEQYF.

This chain links TRBV10-3 with TRBJ2-3; the D gene is possibly TRBD1 (7 bases). This CDR3 contains 17 residues. V dropped 0 bases and J dropped 1 base, with 14 bases sitting between them. CDR1 is ENHRY, CDR2 SYGVKD, per germline. The CDR3 coding sequence is TGTGCCATCAGTGAGTCCGGGGGCGGGACAGGCACAGATACGCAGTATTTT. It specifies CAISESGGGTGTDTQYF.

The rearrangement uses TRBV19 and TRBJ2-7; possible D gene TRBD2, 5 bases. The CDR3 extends over 14 amino acids. The V gene's germline CDR1 is LNHDA and CDR2 SQIVND (reference sequence). The V gene lost 5 bases and the J gene lost 2 bases, with 13 bases spanning the gap. The CDR3 DNA is TGTGCCAGTAGTCGGGCGGGTGTCACCTACGAGCAGTACTTC. It encodes CASSRAGVTYEQYF.

Concerning this clone: A junction end diverges from the germline sequence, so it may reflect a read error. V gene TRBV6-5 combines with J gene TRBJ2-7; unclear D gene. Germline values: CDR1 MNHEY, CDR2 SVGAGI. The CDR3 totals 9 residues. CDR3 region: CASSSETDF. As DNA, the CDR3 is TGTGCCAGCAGTTCCGAAACGGACTTC.

The gene calls are TRBV6-1 and TRBJ2-3, with D maybe TRBD1 (6 bases). This CDR3 comprises 13 residues. The germline V gene has CDR1 MNHNS and CDR2 SASEGT. V lost 6 bases and J 4 bases, leaving 11 bases between the germline ends. CDR3 bases: TGTGCCAGCAGCGTAAACAGGGCAGATACGCAGTATTTT. This translates into CASSVNRADTQYF.